This T cell receptor (beta chain) was sequenced for a study of blood T cell repertoires in COVID-19. About the study: Acute and convalescent COVID-19 samples came from the United States, Italy and Spain. PBMCs, B-cell-depleted T cells, or T cells provided the cDNA or gDNA that made up the material.

This clone was recorded a few times. CDR1 and CDR2 (germline): LNHDA, SQIVND (reference sequence). The CDR3 spans 15 residues. Germline trimming cut 7 bases from V and 5 bases from J; bases unmatched to any gene: 7. Original analysis: Scientists estimated how many nucleated cells there were by amplifying reference gene primers. Sequenced by immunoSEQ multiplex PCR; TCRdb stores in-frame clones only, minus some. That table supplies the V and J calls and clone size; D and trimming were determined from the DNA. Of 150,000 to 190,000 clones listed, 80% were seen once; the top ten hold 0.45% to 0.6%. The V and J genes are TRBV19 and TRBJ2-2; 10 positions match TRBD2. Sequencing was carried out using peripheral blood. The receptor was isolated from a man between 60 and 75 years old with acute or convalescent COVID-19. The CDR3 sequence: CASNMGGLATGELFF. CDR3 in DNA: TGTGCCAGTAATATGGGGGGACTAGCGACCGGGGAGCTGTTTTTT.